This TCR beta chain comes out of a study of shared clonotypes between healthy human individuals (TCRdb year 2020). With respect to the entire study: The cohort included three men and a couple of women between 18 and 49 years of age. For each donor, three plates each were used for CD4 naive and CD4 memory, two plates were used for CD8 naive, and one plate was used for CD8 memory. The study deeply sequenced blood TCR repertoires of about 5 healthy adults to estimate repertoire size and the extent of clonotype sharing between individuals. Libraries were prepared and TCR repertoires were sequenced by different laboratories using diverse techniques, in order to increase sequencing depth and limit assay-specific biases. Leukapheresis yielded between about 0.85 and 9.5 billion PBMCs per donor.

Using the deep immunoSEQ assay, TCR CDR3 regions were amplified from genomic DNA by multiplex PCR. Extracted genomic DNA from each cell subset was distributed evenly across all wells of several immunoSEQ 96-well plates, and each plate was treated as a replicate. For sorted subsets, each replicate PCR was loaded with 150 to 250 ng genomic DNA, equivalent to approximately 33,000 T cell genomes. Purified libraries were measured with a Qubit 3.0 fluorometer, size-checked on a Bioanalyzer 2100, and measured again with the KAPA Library Quantification kit. Every immunoSEQ 96-well plate was sequenced on a separate single-read 150-cycle Illumina NextSeq 550 flow cell. On the authors' methods: Because the immunoSEQ output held only junctional sequences and lacked quality scores, the filtering could not match the filtering applied to full-length reads. To assign V/J genes and CDR3, sequences were annotated against IMGT germline references using PyIR, a Python wrapper for IgBLAST v1.9. Reads were removed for weak V/J assignments (E-value above 1e-6), missing CDR3, stop codons, out-of-frame junctions, or ambiguous translated residues. V3J clonotypes were defined as sequences sharing an identical inferred V gene, J gene, and CDR3 amino acid sequence. Percentage overlap between repertoires was computed as shared unique clonotypes divided by the size of the smaller repertoire. Repertoire richness was assessed with RTK rarefaction, the Chao1 estimator, and Recon v2.1 estimates of unobserved clonotypes. Generation probabilities were computed with OLGA for all TCRbeta clonotypes obtained by the gDNA method from a handful of donors. The source is immuneACCESS, and TCRdb retained only in-frame sequences with V and J called. Part of the clones is not carried over; for the studies checked, unresolved V genes explain less than half of this, and the remainder is unexplained. Clone size and V and J calls were adopted from that table, with D and trimming inferred from the DNA. The sample profile shows roughly 2.1 million clones; about 93% of them were found once. Under 2% of the sample rests with the top ten.

CD8 naive samples were obtained by positive selection for CCR7 among CD45RO-negative cells, yielding a CD45RA+CCR7+ population from which TemRA cells were excluded. Healthy HIV-negative adults with no recently reported acute infections or vaccinations were included as donors. Every donor was a Caucasian adult living in Nashville, Tennessee, USA. Blood was obtained by leukapheresis, after which PBMCs were separated by Ficoll-Histopaque density gradient centrifugation and cryopreserved in liquid nitrogen vapor phase. Analytical flow cytometry was used to check the purity and quantity of each magnetically sorted T cell population. Genomic DNA was isolated from every sorted fraction and measured by UV absorbance on a Nanodrop 2000c. Summary of the overall study and its limitations: Naive subsets generally had larger estimated clonotype richness than memory subsets did. Compared with non-shared clonotypes, the clonotypes found in all four sorted-subset donors had higher generation probabilities. The genetic and exposure-history diversity represented was limited by the small number of donors. Only blood was sampled, and tissue TCR repertoires likely differ from those in blood. Incomplete sequencing was indicated by rarefaction of sorted-subset datasets, despite the large sequencing depth. Pairwise subsampling led to the expectation that sequencing depth would affect the degree of clonotype sharing among donors. Across a few donors, around 5% of naive CD4, approximately 3.6% of naive CD8, around 2.1% of memory CD4, and approximately 0.42% of memory CD8 clonotypes were shared.

The CDR3 holds 15 amino acids from the cysteine to the phenylalanine. Only the CDR3 region is kept as DNA, spanning 45 bases read in frame from base 1. Relative to germline, V is 3 bases shorter and J is 4 bases shorter, with 13 bases between their ends. Per the germline V gene (reference sequence), SEHNR is the CDR1 and FQNEAQ is the CDR2. Points on this clone: It has no known antigen specificity. Qualities for individual bases were not recorded, and no much larger clone is one base off.

The chain is made from TRBV7-9 and TRBJ2-1; possibly the D gene is TRBD2, per 5 matching bases. The clonotype originates from a man between 18 and 29 years old in good health. Some clones in this sample may be carry-over from other donors' samples. The sequencing sample was made of naive CD8+ T cells from PBMCs. The cell subset or site label of this sample denotes: CD45RA+CCR7+. The DNA sequence is TGTGCCAGCAGCTTGGGCGGGCCTTTGTACAATGAGCAGTTCTTC. It translates as CASSLGGPLYNEQFF.